Presented here are 29 T cell receptor beta chains from one specimen sequenced in a study of T cells in Graves' hyperthyroidism and ophthalmopathy. Amplification of TCR beta CDR3 regions was performed using RNA transcripts as template. HTBI primers were employed in a first-round RT-PCR of the TCR CDR3. TCRdb processed the multiplex PCR reads anew with MiXCR; each CDR3 protein has one entry. This table has fewer than 450,000 distinct CDR3 sequences, roughly an eighth appearing once. The specimen was blood. These receptor sequences come from a man aged 50-59 years with Graves' ophthalmopathy.

This clonotype came up a few times. The chain has TRBV20-1 and TRBJ1-2; D call uncertain. CDR1 and CDR2 from the germline V gene are DFQATT and SNEGSKA (reference sequence). With 3 bases removed from V and 7 bases from J, the gap between germline ends came to 9 bases. The CDR3 sequence is 11 residues long. CDR3 in amino acids: CSARGGIGYTF. The CDR3 DNA follows: TGCAGTGCTAGGGGTGGGATTGGCTACACCTTC.

This clonotype turned up a few times. A read error may be the cause here, since a much bigger clone is one base away. CDR3 DNA: TGCAGTGCTAGAGATGGGGCGGCAGCAGAAAATCAGCCCCAGCATTTT. Translated: CSARDGAAAENQPQHF. The J gene is TRBJ1-5, the V gene TRBV20-1; TRBD1 might be the D (5 bases). The CDR3 length is 16 residues. With 0 bases removed from V and 4 bases from J, the gap between germline ends came to 16 bases. Per germline, CDR1 DFQATT and CDR2 SNEGSKA (reference sequence).

This clonotype was observed a few times. The CDR3 region is CASIRLAGASYEQYF. For the CDR3, the DNA is TGTGCCAGCATACGACTAGCGGGAGCCTCCTACGAGCAGTACTTC. This chain links TRBV2 with TRBJ2-7, with 12 bases aligning to TRBD2. With V trimmed by 7 bases and J by 0 bases, 4 bases remained unmatched. Germline lookup yields CDR1 SNHLY and CDR2 FYNNEI. This CDR3 contains 15 residues.

This clonotype was detected only a few times. This sequence joins TRBV24-1 and TRBJ2-1; D may match TRBD1 or TRBD2 (5 bases each). Germline-derived CDR1 and CDR2 are KGHDR and SFDVKD. V lost 1 base, J lost 0 bases, and 9 bases lay in between. CDR3 length equals 16 residues. CDR3 in DNA: TGTGCCACCAGTGATTTAGAGGGGAGCTCCTACAATGAGCAGTTCTTC. This translates into CATSDLEGSSYNEQFF.

This clonotype was picked up many times. The chain recombines TRBV12-3 or TRBV12-4 with TRBJ2-7; 7 bases match TRBD2. Trimming cost V 5 bases and J 0 bases; bases outside gene matches: 7. The CDR3 runs 15 residues. The DNA for the CDR3 is TGTGCCAGCAGTCCTAGGGAGGGGAGCTCCTACGAGCAGTACTTC. This gives the protein CASSPREGSSYEQYF.

The chain carries TRBV5-6 and TRBJ1-1, with 9 bases fitting TRBD1. The CDR3 has 15 residues. With V trimmed by 4 bases and J by 5 bases, 9 bases remained unmatched. Germline CDR1 and CDR2: SGHDT and YYEEEE. The CDR3 coding sequence is TGTGCCAGCAGCACCAGGGACAGGGCAATTACTGAAGCTTTCTTT. This encodes CASSTRDRAITEAFF.

This clonotype was observed at least ten times. The chain joins TRBV27 to TRBJ2-7; 14 positions agree with TRBD2. This CDR3 region has 17 residues. Germline-derived CDR1 and CDR2 are MNHEY and SMNVEV (reference sequence). The trim removed 0 bases at V and 4 bases at J, leaving 5 bases unmatched. The CDR3 spells CASSLSKGTSGGYEQYF. CDR3 DNA: TGTGCCAGCAGTTTATCGAAAGGGACTAGCGGGGGTTACGAGCAGTACTTC.

This clonotype was seen ten or more times. V usage is TRBV18 and J usage is TRBJ2-5; D ambiguous. The CDR3 length is 14 residues. The germline gives CDR1 KGHSH, CDR2 LQKENI. V was trimmed by 6 bases and J by 0 bases, leaving 11 bases between them. The DNA for the CDR3 is TGTGCCAGCTCTCCTACACGGTACCAAGAGACCCAGTACTTC. Amino acid sequence: CASSPTRYQETQYF.

This clonotype appeared many times. The V call is TRBV29-1, the J call TRBJ2-7; D is unresolved. CDR3 length: 14 residues. The germline CDR1 and CDR2 sequences are SQVTM and ANQGSEA. Deletions cut 1 base from V and 2 bases from J, with 12 bases between. CDR3 DNA: TGCAGCGTTGAAGGGGTGGACGGTACCTACGAGCAGTACTTC. It specifies CSVEGVDGTYEQYF.

This clonotype was found a few times. This chain uses TRBV5-1 with TRBJ2-5, with no clear D. Trimming stripped 1 base from V and 5 bases from J, with 12 bases between. Germline CDR1 and CDR2: SGHRS and YFSETQ. CDR3 length: 14 amino acids. The CDR3 region is CASSLTGPWETQYF. The DNA for the CDR3 is TGCGCCAGCAGCTTGACCGGGCCCTGGGAGACCCAGTACTTC.

This clonotype appeared many times. The rearrangement links TRBV9 to TRBJ2-3; TRBD1 matches at 8 bases. This CDR3 comprises 15 residues. CDR1 SGDLS and CDR2 YYNGEE come from the germline V gene. The trim removed 0 bases at V and 5 bases at J, leaving 5 bases unmatched. The CDR3 nucleotides read TGTGCCAGCAGCGTAGGTGGACAGGGAGGAGATACGCAGTATTTT. This gives the protein CASSVGGQGGDTQYF.

This clonotype was seen a handful of times. The rearrangement uses TRBV4-1 and TRBJ2-7, with D tentatively TRBD2 (6 bases). This CDR3 has 15 residues. V shed 0 bases and J shed 4 bases, with 13 bases lying between them. CDR1 and CDR2 from the germline V gene are MGHRA and YSYEKL. The CDR3: CASSQEVSGPYEQYF. CDR3 DNA sequence: TGCGCCAGCAGCCAAGAAGTCAGCGGGCCGTACGAGCAGTACTTC.

There are a few counts of this clonotype. V gene TRBV5-1 combines with J gene TRBJ2-1, with 9 bases that match TRBD1. Unmatched junction bases numbered 2, after V lost 4 bases and J lost 0 bases. Germline V CDR1 and CDR2: SGHRS, YFSETQ. The CDR3 is 15 residues long. Here the CDR3 DNA reads TGCGCCAGCAGCGAGGGACAGGGCTCCTACAATGAGCAGTTCTTC. Its protein product is CASSEGQGSYNEQFF.

Many counts were recorded for this clonotype. The chain carries TRBV18 and TRBJ2-3, with 10 bases lining up with TRBD1. This CDR3 comprises 16 residues. The V gene's germline CDR1 is KGHSH and CDR2 LQKENI. The junction had 7 bases not matched to a gene; V was cut back by 3 bases and J by 4 bases. The CDR3 here is CASSPRQGAFADTQYF. The CDR3, as DNA: TGTGCCAGCTCACCGAGACAGGGGGCGTTTGCAGATACGCAGTATTTT.

This clonotype was observed a few times. CDR3 protein: CASSQDPGQIYGYTF. The CDR3 coding sequence is TGTGCCAGCAGCCAAGATCCAGGACAGATCTATGGCTACACCTTC. This rearrangement joins TRBV14 to TRBJ1-2, with D tentatively TRBD1 (6 bases). There are 15 residues in the CDR3. CDR1 is SGHDN, CDR2 FVKESK, per germline. Trimming shortened V by 0 bases and J by 4 bases, and 12 bases separated the two germline ends.

The table lists this clonotype with a few counts. The chain couples TRBV5-6 to TRBJ2-2; weak D call: TRBD2 (5 bases). The CDR3 is 15 amino acids. V gave up 2 bases and J gave up 3 bases, with 11 bases separating them. Germline assignment: CDR1 SGHDT and CDR2 YYEEEE. The CDR3 protein is CASSFGSDDTGELFF. In DNA form, the CDR3 reads TGTGCCAGCAGCTTTGGGAGCGATGACACCGGGGAGCTGTTTTTT.

Worth noting for this clonotype: An end of the junction does not agree with germline; a read error may underlie this. The chain links TRBV14 to TRBJ2-1; TRBD2 might be the D (6 bases). Germline assignment: CDR1 SGHDN and CDR2 FVKESK. The CDR3 spans 16 residues. The CDR3 bases are TGTGCCAGCAGCCGACTTTTCGGGGACTCCTACAATGAGCAGCTCTTC. Translation: CASSRLFGDSYNEQLF.

This clonotype was seen at least ten times. The chain couples TRBV27 to TRBJ2-5; tentatively, D is TRBD2 (6 bases). In germline, CDR1 is MNHEY, CDR2 SMNVEV (reference sequence). V was clipped by 5 bases and J by 7 bases, with 17 bases between them. The CDR3 sequence is 14 residues long. CDR3: CASSQSTSGGTQYF. Written as DNA, the CDR3 is TGTGCCAGCAGTCAATCGACTAGTGGTGGGACCCAGTACTTC.

This sequence joins TRBV29-1 and TRBJ2-1; 10 nucleotides agree with TRBD1. Trimming took 7 bases from V and 4 from J; bases not matched to a gene: 4. The germline V gene has CDR1 SQVTM and CDR2 ANQGSEA. The CDR3 is 13 amino acids. CDR3 in amino acids: CSGRDRGYNEQFF. CDR3 bases: TGCAGCGGCCGGGACAGGGGATACAATGAGCAGTTCTTC.

This clonotype was picked up many times. The chain combines TRBV29-1 with TRBJ2-3; possible D gene TRBD2, 7 bases. The length of the CDR3 is 15 residues. CDR1 and CDR2 (germline): SQVTM, ANQGSEA. Trimming cost V 6 bases and J 1 base, with 17 bases left between them. The CDR3 loop reads CSVRGGGGGTDTQYF. The CDR3 DNA sequence: TGCAGCGTGCGCGGGGGAGGGGGAGGCACAGATACGCAGTATTTT.

In this sample, this clonotype turned up a few times. V and J are TRBV6-1 and TRBJ2-5; tentatively, D is TRBD1 or TRBD2 (5 bases each). This CDR3 has 13 amino acids. V lost 5 bases and J 4 bases, leaving 11 bases between the germline ends. Germline CDR1 is MNHNS and CDR2 is SASEGT. In DNA, the CDR3 is TGTGCCAGCAGTCCCCAGAGGGGAGAGACCCAGTACTTC. It translates to CASSPQRGETQYF.

The rearrangement links TRBV3-1 to TRBJ2-7; the match to TRBD2 covers 9 bases. Germline V gene data show CDR1 as LGHDT and CDR2 as YNNKEL (reference sequence). This CDR3 is built from 16 residues. Trimming took 1 base from V and 5 from J; bases not matched to a gene: 9. CDR3 bases: TGTGCCAGCAGCCAAGCGTCGGCGGGAGGGTCCCACGAGCAGTACTTC. This gives the protein CASSQASAGGSHEQYF.

This clonotype was found many times. J is TRBJ2-1 and V is TRBV18, with 13 nucleotides matching TRBD2. The CDR3 consists of 18 residues. Looked up from germline, CDR1 is KGHSH and CDR2 is LQKENI. The J segment lost 4 bases and the V segment lost 4 bases, leaving 10 bases of the junction unmatched. This chain's CDR3 is CASSRSTSGRELYNEQFF. The CDR3 nucleotides read TGTGCCAGCTCACGGAGCACTAGCGGGAGGGAATTATACAATGAGCAGTTCTTC.

This clonotype was counted at least ten times. The chain uses TRBV3-1 and TRBJ2-7, with D possibly being TRBD2 (6 bases). CDR3 length: 14 residues. The V and J ends lost 1 base and 2 bases respectively, with 9 bases between them. The germline V gene has CDR1 LGHDT and CDR2 YNNKEL (reference sequence). The CDR3 protein is CASSQGGGTYEQYF. CDR3 bases: TGTGCCAGCAGCCAAGGTGGGGGGACCTACGAGCAGTACTTC.

This clonotype appeared many times. This chain links TRBV28 with TRBJ1-6; D gene unclear. Trimming pared 3 bases from V and 9 bases from J, leaving 15 bases between. The germline V gene encodes CDR1 MDHEN and CDR2 SYDVKM. The CDR3 has 15 amino acids. CDR3 sequence reads: CASSLAGPSGSPLHF. The CDR3 DNA reads TGTGCCAGCAGTTTGGCCGGGCCTAGCGGTTCACCCCTCCACTTT.

The sample holds a few counts of this clonotype. The chain carries TRBV5-4 and TRBJ2-7; 8 bases agree with TRBD2. Germline values: CDR1 SGHNT, CDR2 YYREEE (reference sequence). CDR3 length: 16 residues. The junction had 10 bases not matched to a gene; V was cut back by 4 bases and J by 1 base. The CDR3 bases are TGTGCCAGCAGCCGGAGTTTGGCGGGAGGTTCCTACGAGCAGTACTTC. This encodes CASSRSLAGGSYEQYF. The full variable domain, completed using reference TRBV5-4 and TRBJ2-7, is ETGVTQSPTHLIKTRGQQVTLRCSSQSGHNTVSWYQQALGQGPQFIFQYYREEENGRGNFPPRFSGLQFPNYSSELNVNALELDDSALYLCASSRSLAGGSYEQYFGPGTRLTVT.

This clonotype was counted only a few times. The chain combines TRBV29-1 with TRBJ1-2; no firm D call. The CDR3 sequence is 12 residues long. Trimming took off 6 bases at V and 9 bases at J, with 17 bases between the two ends. CDR1 is SQVTM and CDR2 is ANQGSEA in the germline V gene. The CDR3 DNA sequence: TGCAGCGTGGAGGGATTAGGAGGTCGCTACACCTTC. Protein product: CSVEGLGGRYTF.

The chain joins TRBV12-5 to TRBJ1-2; TRBD1 aligns across 11 bases. This CDR3 has 16 residues. The V segment lost 3 bases and the J segment 7 bases; nucleotides outside the gene matches: 10. The germline CDR1 and CDR2 sequences are LGHNT and FRNRAP. This chain's CDR3 is CASGFSSGTGGSGYTF. The CDR3 coding sequence is TGTGCTAGTGGTTTTTCCTCCGGGACAGGGGGTAGTGGCTACACCTTC.

This clonotype was observed many times. V is TRBV3-1 and J is TRBJ2-1, with 10 positions matching TRBD2. The V gene end was trimmed by 0 bases and the J gene end by 8 bases; junction bases not matched to a gene: 7. Germline values: CDR1 LGHDT, CDR2 YNNKEL (reference sequence). CDR3 length: 16 amino acids. CDR3 sequence (DNA): TGTGCCAGCAGCCAAGATTGGGCTAGCGGGAGCTATGAGCAGTTCTTC. It encodes CASSQDWASGSYEQFF.